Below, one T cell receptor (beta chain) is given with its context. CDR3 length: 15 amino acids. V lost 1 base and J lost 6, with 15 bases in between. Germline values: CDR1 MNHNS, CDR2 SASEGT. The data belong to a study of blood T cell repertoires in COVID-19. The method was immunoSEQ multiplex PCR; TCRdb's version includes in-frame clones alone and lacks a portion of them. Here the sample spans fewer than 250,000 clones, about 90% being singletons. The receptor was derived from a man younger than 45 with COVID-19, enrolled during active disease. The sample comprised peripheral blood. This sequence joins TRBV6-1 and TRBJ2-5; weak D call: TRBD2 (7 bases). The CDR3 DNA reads TGTGCCAGCAGTGAAGGATTACAGGGAGGGCAGACCCAGTACTTC. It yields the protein CASSEGLQGGQTQYF.